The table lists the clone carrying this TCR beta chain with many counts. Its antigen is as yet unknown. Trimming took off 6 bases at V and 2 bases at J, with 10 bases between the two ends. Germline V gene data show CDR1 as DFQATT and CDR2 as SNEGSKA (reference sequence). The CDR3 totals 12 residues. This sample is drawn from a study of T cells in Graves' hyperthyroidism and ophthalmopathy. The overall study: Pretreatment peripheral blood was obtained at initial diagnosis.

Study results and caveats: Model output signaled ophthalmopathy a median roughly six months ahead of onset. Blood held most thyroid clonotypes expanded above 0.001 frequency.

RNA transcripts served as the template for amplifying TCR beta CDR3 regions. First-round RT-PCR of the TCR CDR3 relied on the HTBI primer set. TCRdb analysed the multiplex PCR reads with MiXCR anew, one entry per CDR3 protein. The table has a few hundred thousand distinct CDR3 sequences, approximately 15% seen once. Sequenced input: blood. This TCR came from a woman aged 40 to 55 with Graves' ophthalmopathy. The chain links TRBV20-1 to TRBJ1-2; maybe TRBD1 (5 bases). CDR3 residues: CSATRDNYGYTF. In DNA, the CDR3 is TGCAGTGCAACCCGGGACAACTATGGCTACACCTTC.